This T cell receptor beta chain is from a study of vaccination and CD4 T cells after COVID-19. Study information: The authors exposed cells to overlapping spike peptides derived from SARS-CoV-2, HCoV-NL63, HCoV-OC43 and HCoV-229E. Treatment of control cultures consisted of a CEFX pool, an HIV-1 Nef pool, or no peptide.

The length of the CDR3 is 16 residues. Germline CDR1 and CDR2: KGHSH and LQKENI. The ends lost 4 bases at V and 0 bases at J; junction bases unmatched: 6. Treatment reported: 10-day PBMC culture with coronavirus spike peptide pools or control peptides (ViraFEST assay). As regards this clonotype: The antigen remains undetermined.

Sequencing of the DNA from cultured CD4+ T cells was carried out with the Oncomine TCR Beta short-read assay. The template was genomic DNA from cultured CD4+ T cells. A single record per CDR3 protein comes from TCRdb applying MiXCR to the PCR reads. The sample lists approximately 21,000 distinct CDR3 sequences; around a quarter were seen once. This clonotype was sampled from a human donor with COVID-19. Sequencing was done on a sample of cultured CD4+ T cells from blood. The chain carries TRBV18 and TRBJ1-5; TRBD1 agrees at 7 bases. The CDR3 DNA sequence: TGTGCCAGCTCACGAGGACAGGTCATTAGCAATCAGCCCCAGCATTTT. Amino acids: CASSRGQVISNQPQHF.